This T cell receptor beta chain was retrieved from a study of blood T cell repertoires in COVID-19. TCRdb's table, derived via immunoSEQ multiplex PCR, lists solely in-frame clones and lacks some. Of some 260,000 clones detected, approximately 82% appear once; the ten largest clones hold 4% to 6%. Trimming cost V 4 bases and J 8 bases; bases outside gene matches: 4. This CDR3 is 14 amino acids long. Per the germline V gene, CDR1 is SGHRS and CDR2 is YFSETQ. The chain employs TRBV5-1 and TRBJ2-1, with TRBD1 identical over 12 bases. The TCR was taken from a woman of 80 years or more with active or convalescent COVID-19. The sequenced sample was peripheral blood. This CDR3 is CASSQGQGADEQFF. Written as DNA, the CDR3 is TGCGCCAGCAGCCAGGGACAGGGGGCCGATGAGCAGTTCTTC.